The 13 T cell receptor beta chains reported below all come from one sample, sequenced in a study of T cells expressing NK-cell markers. TCRdb reprocessed the 5' RACE reads, keeping one entry per CDR3 protein, no DNA. The sample holds 400,000 or so distinct CDR3 sequences. Sequenced input: blood T cells: a sorted CD56 or NKG2C T cell subset, CD4+ or CD8+ T cells, or bulk PBMC T cells (not recorded which). These receptors all come from a woman between 50 and 59 years old in good health.

This chain connects TRBV14 to TRBJ1-1. The CDR3 sequence is 13 residues long. Germline V CDR1 and CDR2: SGHDN, FVKESK. The CDR3 is CASSQALEGEAFF.

The chain employs TRBV5-1 and TRBJ2-7; TCRdb lists TRBD1, though no DNA is available to test this call. This CDR3 region has 16 residues. Per germline, CDR1 SGHRS and CDR2 YFSETQ. CDR3 region: CASSFPDRGGSYEQYF.

The chain combines TRBV7-2 with TRBJ2-3; the D call of TRBD1 rests on TCRdb alone, since no DNA is present to check it. CDR1 and CDR2 from the germline V gene are SGHTA and FQGNSA. The length of the CDR3 is 15 residues. The CDR3 sequence is CASTPGGYSTDTQYF.

The V and J genes are TRBV24-1 and TRBJ2-1. The CDR3 covers 13 residues. Germline loops: CDR1 KGHDR, CDR2 SFDVKD. CDR3 sequence reads: CATSVTAYNEQFF.

V and J are TRBV4-1 and TRBJ2-5. Per the germline V gene, CDR1 is MGHRA and CDR2 is YSYEKL. The CDR3 contains 16 residues. This chain's CDR3 is CASSQDGRSVGETQYF.

V usage is TRBV5-1 and J usage is TRBJ2-7; TCRdb proposes TRBD1, but this gene call is untestable without DNA. The length of the CDR3 is 16 residues. In germline, CDR1 is SGHRS, CDR2 YFSETQ. The CDR3 reads CASSLGGTGPVSEQYF.

The chain uses TRBV12-3 or TRBV12-4 and TRBJ2-5; the TRBD2 assignment by TCRdb is unverifiable without DNA. The CDR3 consists of 18 residues. The CDR3 here is CASSFYTLLDRGVGTQYF.

The chain joins TRBV4-2 to TRBJ1-1; without DNA, the TCRdb call of TRBD1 cannot be checked. This CDR3 is 14 amino acids long. Germline CDR1 is LGHNA and CDR2 is YNFKEQ. CDR3: CASSQEGDRERAFF.

Here the CDR3 reads CSARGDRNYGYTF. The V call is TRBV20-1, the J call TRBJ1-2; the D call of TRBD1 rests on TCRdb alone, since no DNA is present to check it. The CDR3 runs 13 residues. The germline CDR1 and CDR2 sequences are DFQATT and SNEGSKA (reference sequence).

The chain combines TRBV29-1 with TRBJ2-1; TCRdb gives TRBD1 as the D gene, but with no DNA this cannot be confirmed. Germline V gene lookup returns CDR1 SQVTM and CDR2 ANQGSEA. The CDR3 has 13 residues. The CDR3: CSVERLRGREQFF.

V gene TRBV20-1 combines with J gene TRBJ2-2; TCRdb designates TRBD1, a call that cannot be tested without DNA. Germline loops: CDR1 DFQATT, CDR2 SNEGSKA (reference sequence). The CDR3 spans 13 residues. The CDR3 protein is CSASVTGSGELFF.

The rearrangement joins TRBV12-3 or TRBV12-4 to TRBJ2-3; TCRdb calls TRBD2, which cannot be checked without DNA. The CDR3 sequence is 14 residues long. The CDR3: CASRSLTGADTQYF.

This chain's CDR3 is CASRGTGAAEAFF. The chain carries TRBV5-1 and TRBJ1-1; checking the TCRdb D call of TRBD1 is not possible without DNA. The germline V gene has CDR1 SGHRS and CDR2 YFSETQ. CDR3 size: 13 residues.